These T cell receptor beta chains were read from a single sample in a study of blood T cell repertoires in COVID-19. Here immunoSEQ multiplex PCR was the method, and the copy in TCRdb shows in-frame clones only, minus some. This sample yields 200,000 to 250,000 clones, of which about nine tenths are seen a single time; around 1.5% belongs to the top ten. Material for sequencing was peripheral blood. These receptors originate from an older woman who had recovered from COVID-19. The conserved cysteine and the conserved F or W are not part of the CDR3 here.

v_gene	CDR3aa
TRBV5-6	ASSPPDREAYEQY
TRBV5-1	ASGPGQGYGETQY
TRBV28	ASSEAITNEKLF
TRBV4-1	ASSQDGAGGFSYEQY
TRBV7-2	ASNPGGVLETQY
TRBV7-8	ASSLAQGQVNTEAF
TRBV19	ASSPWGGSDYEQY
TRBV20-1	SASRPGANYGYT
TRBV9	ASSVGAGEQY
TRBV6-5	ASSSNDGYT
TRBV7-8	ASSLVGGPEVGEQF
TRBV5-1	ASSLGQGIVGTEAF
TRBV6-5	ASSFLQGPSGYT
TRBV11-3	ASSLVASSYEQY
TRBV15	ATSRGRGPSNQPQH
TRBV10-3	AISETGGPGRELF
TRBV5-1	ASSSSGTSYNEQF
TRBV10-3	AIKGGLAGIPSSTDTQY
TRBV9	ASSVGTSGYEETQY
TRBV10-3	AIKGLAVTGEQF
TRBV15	ATSRDLTSGEGEQF
TRBV4-1	ASSQVGQKPGEKLF
TRBV16	ASSQSAGGDEKLF
TRBV7-8	ASSSLGATNYGYT